This entry lists 24 T cell receptor beta chains sequenced from one sample in a study of T cell repertoires in cytomegalovirus infection. TCRdb ran MiXCR on the reads and lists one entry per CDR3 protein. This table holds 150,000 or so distinct CDR3 sequences, roughly a quarter found once. Sequencing was performed on PBMCs. Receptors originate from a human donor in good health (CMV status not recorded). Some clones in this sample may be carry-over from other donors' samples.

This clonotype was picked up a small number of times. The rearrangement joins TRBV6-1 to TRBJ2-2; D uncertain. V shed 5 bases and J shed 5 bases, with 12 bases lying between them. The germline V gene has CDR1 MNHNS and CDR2 SASEGT. This CDR3 is built from 14 residues. The CDR3 DNA is TGTGCCAGCAGTACATCCAGGATGACCGGGGAGCTGTTTTTT. This codes for CASSTSRMTGELFF.

The chain uses TRBV7-1 and TRBJ2-5; a possible D gene is TRBD2 (5 bases). TRBV7-1 is an ORF for which the function is uncertain. V was trimmed by 6 bases and J by 0 bases, leaving 11 bases between them. The CDR3 runs to 14 residues. Written as DNA, the CDR3 is TGTGCCAGCAGGGAGGCAGTCCACCAAGAGACCCAGTACTTC. It codes for CASREAVHQETQYF.

The V call is TRBV7-8, the J call TRBJ1-1; perhaps TRBD1 as D (5 bases). V was trimmed by 5 bases and J by 0 bases, leaving 10 bases between them. The V gene's germline CDR1 is SGHVS and CDR2 FQNEAQ. The CDR3 consists of 14 residues. The DNA for the CDR3 is TGTGCCAGCAGCGTGGGGACTTTGAACACTGAAGCTTTCTTT. This sequence encodes CASSVGTLNTEAFF.

A single count supports this clonotype. V is TRBV19 and J is TRBJ1-2; no definite D call. Germline CDR1 LNHDA, CDR2 SQIVND (reference sequence). V shed 7 bases and J shed 3 bases, with 6 bases lying between them. The CDR3 spans 11 residues. The CDR3 spells CASNVHYGYTF. The CDR3 region has the DNA TGTGCCAGTAACGTCCACTATGGCTACACCTTC.

This clonotype was counted many times. V is TRBV5-6 and J is TRBJ1-2, with D tentatively TRBD1 (5 bases). V was cut by 0 bases and J by 6 bases, with 9 bases left in between. The CDR3 extends over 13 amino acids. In germline, CDR1 is SGHDT, CDR2 YYEEEE. CDR3 DNA: TGTGCCAGCAGCTTGGGACAGTCTGATGGCTACACCTTC. Amino acid sequence: CASSLGQSDGYTF.

J is TRBJ1-5 and V is TRBV2, with D perhaps TRBD1 (5 bases). The CDR3 spans 12 residues. Trimming removed 8 bases from V and 5 bases from J, with 10 bases in between. CDR1 SNHLY and CDR2 FYNNEI come from the germline V gene. The CDR3 reads CASGFRDQPQHF. CDR3 coding DNA: TGTGCCAGCGGTTTCAGGGATCAGCCCCAGCATTTT.

V and J are TRBV19 and TRBJ2-3, with TRBD1 as a possible D gene (6 bases). Germline CDR1 LNHDA, CDR2 SQIVND (reference sequence). V lost 1 base and J lost 0, with 11 bases in between. This CDR3 has 16 amino acids. The CDR3 here is CASSIAPGVSTDTQYF. DNA of the CDR3: TGTGCCAGTAGTATAGCTCCAGGGGTGAGCACAGATACGCAGTATTTT.

The chain employs TRBV5-1 and TRBJ2-7, with 7 bases identical to TRBD2. The CDR3 length is 15 residues. Germline CDR1 and CDR2: SGHRS and YFSETQ. V was pared by 3 bases and J by 4 bases, with 10 bases of the junction left unmatched. The CDR3 DNA follows: TGCGCCAGCAGCTCCCAGGGAGGGATCGCGTACGAGCAGTACTTC. The encoded protein is CASSSQGGIAYEQYF. The entire variable domain, with the rest obtained from reference TRBV5-1 and TRBJ2-7, is as follows: KAGVTQTPRYLIKTRGQQVTLSCSPISGHRSVSWYQQTPGQGLQFLFEYFSETQRNKGNFPGRFSGRQFSNSRSEMNVSTLELGDSALYLCASSSQGGIAYEQYFGPGTRLTVT.

V gene TRBV7-9 combines with J gene TRBJ2-7; TRBD2 matches at 12 bases. V dropped 6 bases and J dropped 7; count of bases not matched to a gene: 10. Germline V gives CDR1 SEHNR, CDR2 FQNEAQ (reference sequence). CDR3 length: 15 residues. CDR3 DNA sequence: TGTGCCAGCAGTTATCTAGCGGGAGGGTTTGTGGAGCAGTACTTC. Amino acids: CASSYLAGGFVEQYF.

This clonotype has only a few counts. The chain employs TRBV12-5 and TRBJ2-2, with 10 bases that match TRBD2. J gave up 5 bases and V 2 bases, and 5 bases lay outside the gene matches. The CDR3 extends over 16 amino acids. CDR1 LGHNT and CDR2 FRNRAP come from the germline V gene. The CDR3, as DNA: TGTGCTAGTGGTTTGTCAAGCGGGAGGGTTACCGGGGAGCTGTTTTTT. This translates into CASGLSSGRVTGELFF.

The chain links TRBV28 to TRBJ2-7, with TRBD2 identical over 12 bases. Germline V lookup: CDR1 MDHEN, CDR2 SYDVKM. J lost 6 bases, V lost 5 bases, and 5 bases had no gene match. This CDR3 contains 14 residues. DNA of the CDR3: TGTGCCAGCAGTCAGACTAGCGGGAGTGGCGAGCAGTACTTC. As protein: CASSQTSGSGEQYF.

This clonotype was detected once. J is TRBJ2-7 and V is TRBV4-1, with 7 bases matching TRBD1. V was pared by 2 bases and J by 1 base, with 2 bases of the junction left unmatched. The CDR3 is made up of 14 amino acids. Germline V CDR1 and CDR2: MGHRA, YSYEKL. The CDR3 DNA reads TGCGCCAGCAGCCAACCGGGACAGTCCTACGAGCAGTACTTC. It codes for CASSQPGQSYEQYF.

This clonotype showed up just a few times. The chain employs TRBV20-1 and TRBJ2-5, with D uncertain. V was trimmed by 0 bases and J by 6 bases, leaving 11 bases between them. Per the germline V gene, CDR1 is DFQATT and CDR2 is SNEGSKA (reference sequence). The CDR3 is 13 amino acids. DNA of the CDR3: TGCAGTGCTAGAGACCCGGGCGCGCAGACCCAGTACTTC. Amino acids: CSARDPGAQTQYF.

This clonotype was observed a handful of times. The CDR3, as DNA: TGTGCCAGCAGCTTAGCGACAGGGGGCATCACTGAAGCTTTCTTT. Protein: CASSLATGGITEAFF. The chain links TRBV7-6 to TRBJ1-1, with 10 bases lining up with TRBD1. The junction had 2 bases not matched to a gene; V was cut back by 0 bases and J by 4 bases. Germline lookup yields CDR1 SGHVS and CDR2 FNYEAQ. The CDR3 contains 15 residues.

There are a few counts of this clonotype. V and J are TRBV30 and TRBJ1-4, with D maybe TRBD1 (6 bases). The CDR3 totals 15 residues. Germline V lookup: CDR1 GTSNPN, CDR2 SVGIG (reference sequence). Trimming took 2 bases from V and 2 from J, leaving 12 bases between them. The CDR3 nucleotides read TGTGCCTGGAGTCTGGATAGGGGGACTAATGAAAAACTGTTTTTT. The encoded protein is CAWSLDRGTNEKLFF.

This clonotype was counted ten times or more. The CDR3 nucleotides read TGTGCCAGCAGCCCAGGGGGCCTGAACACTGAAGCTTTCTTT. Translating it yields CASSPGGLNTEAFF. The chain links TRBV7-3 to TRBJ1-1, with TRBD1 matching over 8 bases. Trimming removed 5 bases from V and 0 bases from J; junction bases left unmatched: 2. The CDR3 contains 14 residues. From germline, CDR1 is SGHTA and CDR2 FQGTGA.

The V call is TRBV19, the J call TRBJ2-1; tentatively, D is TRBD2 (6 bases). Looked up from germline, CDR1 is LNHDA and CDR2 is SQIVND (reference sequence). Between the trimmed V and J ends, which lost 3 bases and 4 bases, there was a span of 13 bases. This CDR3 is built from 15 residues. CDR3 sequence reads: CASSIIGRWYNEQFF. The CDR3, as DNA: TGTGCCAGTAGTATCATAGGGAGGTGGTACAATGAGCAGTTCTTC.

The V gene is TRBV12-3 or TRBV12-4, the J gene TRBJ1-5, with unresolved D. CDR3 length: 14 residues. V lost 6 bases, J lost 4 bases, and 13 bases lay in between. The CDR3 DNA reads as TGTGCCAGCAGGAACCGGGATTTTAATCAGCCCCAGCATTTT. It encodes CASRNRDFNQPQHF.

J is TRBJ2-2 and V is TRBV7-2; 8 bases fit TRBD1. Germline CDR1 SGHTA, CDR2 FQGNSA. The CDR3 covers 17 residues. Trimming took 4 bases from V and 1 from J; bases not matched to a gene: 8. CDR3 sequence: CASSSDLGTGNTGELFF. As DNA, the CDR3 is TGTGCCAGCAGCTCGGACCTAGGGACAGGGAACACCGGGGAGCTGTTTTTT.

This clonotype has at least ten counts. V usage is TRBV7-2 and J usage is TRBJ2-7; unclear D gene. The V and J ends lost 1 base and 6 bases respectively, with 10 bases between them. The length of the CDR3 is 13 residues. Germline loops: CDR1 SGHTA, CDR2 FQGNSA. The CDR3 region is CASSLVVGREQYF. CDR3 DNA: TGTGCCAGCAGCTTAGTGGTGGGCCGCGAGCAGTACTTC.

This clonotype appeared many times. The chain has TRBV7-2 and TRBJ1-4, with 9 bases fitting TRBD1. Germline values: CDR1 SGHTA, CDR2 FQGNSA. This CDR3 contains 15 residues. Trimming took 5 bases from V and 6 from J; bases not matched to a gene: 7. The CDR3 loop reads CASSPFGQGYEKLFF. Here the CDR3 DNA reads TGTGCCAGCAGCCCTTTTGGACAGGGGTATGAAAAACTGTTTTTT.

In this sample, this clonotype turned up a few times. This chain connects TRBV9 to TRBJ2-7, with D hard to call. Trimming left V 3 bases short and J 0 bases short, with 10 bases between. This CDR3 region has 14 residues. Germline values: CDR1 SGDLS, CDR2 YYNGEE. The CDR3 spells CASSAEIYSYEQYF. CDR3 DNA sequence: TGTGCCAGCAGCGCCGAAATCTACTCCTACGAGCAGTACTTC.

This clonotype appeared a few times. The chain has TRBV11-2 and TRBJ1-2; D is uncertain. The germline V and J ends were trimmed by 5 bases and 4 bases, with 14 bases remaining between them. CDR1 SGHAT and CDR2 FQNNGV come from the germline V gene. The CDR3 has 14 residues. The CDR3 coding sequence is TGTGCCAGCAGCCCAGCCGGTGGTCCCTATGGCTACACCTTC. Translating it yields CASSPAGGPYGYTF.

This clonotype was recorded a few times. The chain is built from TRBV4-1 and TRBJ1-1; no reliable D call. V gave up 2 bases and J gave up 4 bases, with 11 bases separating them. The CDR3 contains 14 residues. Germline assignment: CDR1 MGHRA and CDR2 YSYEKL. In DNA, the CDR3 is TGCGCCAGCAGCCAACCCGGGGTTCCCACTGAAGCTTTCTTT. Translated, it gives CASSQPGVPTEAFF.